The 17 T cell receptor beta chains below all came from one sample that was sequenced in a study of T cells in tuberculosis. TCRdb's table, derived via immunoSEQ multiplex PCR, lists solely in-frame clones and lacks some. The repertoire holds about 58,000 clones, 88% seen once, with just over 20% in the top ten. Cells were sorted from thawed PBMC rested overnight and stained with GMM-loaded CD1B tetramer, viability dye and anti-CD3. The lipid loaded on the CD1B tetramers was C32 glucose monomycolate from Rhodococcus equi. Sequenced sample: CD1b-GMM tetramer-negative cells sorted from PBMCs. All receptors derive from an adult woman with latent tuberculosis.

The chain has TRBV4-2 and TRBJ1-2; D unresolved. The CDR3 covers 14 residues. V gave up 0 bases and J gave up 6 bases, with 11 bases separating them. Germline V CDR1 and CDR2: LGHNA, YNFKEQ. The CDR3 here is CASSQDWPGNGYTF. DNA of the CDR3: TGTGCCAGCAGCCAAGATTGGCCAGGAAATGGCTACACCTTC.

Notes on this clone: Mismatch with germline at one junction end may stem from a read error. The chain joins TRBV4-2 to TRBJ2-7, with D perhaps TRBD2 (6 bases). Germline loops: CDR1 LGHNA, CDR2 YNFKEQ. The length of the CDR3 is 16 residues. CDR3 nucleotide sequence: TGTGCCGGCAGCCAAGTCGGGAGCGGGCGTAATTACGAGCAGTACTTC. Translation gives CAGSQVGSGRNYEQYF.

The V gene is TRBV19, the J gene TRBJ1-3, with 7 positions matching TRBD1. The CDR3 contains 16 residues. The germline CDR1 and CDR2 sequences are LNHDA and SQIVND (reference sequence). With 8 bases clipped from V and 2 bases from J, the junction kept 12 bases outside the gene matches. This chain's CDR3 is CASGQIQGGAGNTIYF. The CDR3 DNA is TGTGCCAGTGGACAGATCCAGGGGGGCGCTGGAAACACCATATATTTT. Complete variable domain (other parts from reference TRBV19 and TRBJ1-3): DGGITQSPKYLFRKEGQNVTLSCEQNLNHDAMYWYRQDPGQGLRLIYYSQIVNDFQKGDIAEGYSVSREKKESFPLTVTSAQKNPTAFYLCASGQIQGGAGNTIYFGEGSWLTVV.

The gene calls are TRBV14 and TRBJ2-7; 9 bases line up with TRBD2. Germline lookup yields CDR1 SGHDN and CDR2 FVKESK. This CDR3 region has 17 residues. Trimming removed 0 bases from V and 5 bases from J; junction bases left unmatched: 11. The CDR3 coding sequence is TGTGCCAGCAGCCAAGATCGCGGAGCGGGAGGTTTGCACGAGCAGTACTTC. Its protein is CASSQDRGAGGLHEQYF.

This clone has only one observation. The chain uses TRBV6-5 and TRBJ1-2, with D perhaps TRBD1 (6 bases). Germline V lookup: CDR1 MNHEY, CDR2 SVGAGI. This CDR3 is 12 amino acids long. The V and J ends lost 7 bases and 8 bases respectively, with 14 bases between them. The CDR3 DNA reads TGTGCCAGCACCTCAGGGGTTGAAGGCTACACCTTC. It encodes CASTSGVEGYTF.

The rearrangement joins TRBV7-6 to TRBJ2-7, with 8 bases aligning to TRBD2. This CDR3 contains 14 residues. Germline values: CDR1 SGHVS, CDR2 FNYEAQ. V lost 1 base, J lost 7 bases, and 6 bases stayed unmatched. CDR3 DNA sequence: TGTGCCAGCAGCTTAGGTCCCGGGGGGGAAGAGCAGTACTTC. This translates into CASSLGPGGEEQYF.

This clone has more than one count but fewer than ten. In DNA, the CDR3 is TGTGCCAGCAGTTTAGGACTCGAGCAGTACTTC. This encodes CASSLGLEQYF. This chain links TRBV28 with TRBJ2-7; maybe TRBD2 (5 bases). Germline V gene sequence: CDR1 MDHEN, CDR2 SYDVKM. This CDR3 contains 11 residues. V shed 2 bases and J shed 6 bases, with 5 bases lying between them.

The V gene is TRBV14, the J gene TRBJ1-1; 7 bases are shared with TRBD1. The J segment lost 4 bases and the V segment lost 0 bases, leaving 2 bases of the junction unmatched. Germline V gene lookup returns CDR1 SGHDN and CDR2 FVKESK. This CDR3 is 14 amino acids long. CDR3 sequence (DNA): TGTGCCAGCAGCCAAGATCCAGGGGGCACTGAAGCTTTCTTT. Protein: CASSQDPGGTEAFF.

The DNA for the CDR3 is TGTGCCAGCAGTTCCCCTGGCAGGGGAAAATTTAACACTGAAGCTTTCTTT. Protein: CASSSPGRGKFNTEAFF. The chain carries TRBV7-9 and TRBJ1-1; possible D gene TRBD1, 6 bases. Looked up from germline, CDR1 is SEHNR and CDR2 is FQNEAQ (reference sequence). With 6 bases removed from V and 2 bases from J, the gap between germline ends came to 22 bases. The CDR3 length is 17 residues.

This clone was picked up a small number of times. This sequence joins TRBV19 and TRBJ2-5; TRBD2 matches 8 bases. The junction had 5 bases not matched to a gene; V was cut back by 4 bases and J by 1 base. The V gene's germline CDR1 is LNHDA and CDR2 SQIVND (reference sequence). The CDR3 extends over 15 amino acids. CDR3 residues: CASSKGLVSQETQYF. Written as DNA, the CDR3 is TGTGCCAGTAGTAAGGGACTAGTCTCCCAAGAGACCCAGTACTTC.

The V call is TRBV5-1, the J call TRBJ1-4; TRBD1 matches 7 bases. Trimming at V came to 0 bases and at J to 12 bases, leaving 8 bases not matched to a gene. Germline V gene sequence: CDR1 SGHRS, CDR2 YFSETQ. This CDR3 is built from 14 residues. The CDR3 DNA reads TGCGCCAGCAGCTTGGGCGGTTCCCAGGGGGAACTGTTTTTT. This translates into CASSLGGSQGELFF.

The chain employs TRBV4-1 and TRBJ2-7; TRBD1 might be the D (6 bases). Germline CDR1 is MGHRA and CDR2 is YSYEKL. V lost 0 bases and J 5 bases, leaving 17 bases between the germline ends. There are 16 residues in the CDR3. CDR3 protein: CASSQDRIQGLHEQYF. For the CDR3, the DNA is TGCGCCAGCAGCCAAGATAGGATACAGGGTCTACACGAGCAGTACTTC.

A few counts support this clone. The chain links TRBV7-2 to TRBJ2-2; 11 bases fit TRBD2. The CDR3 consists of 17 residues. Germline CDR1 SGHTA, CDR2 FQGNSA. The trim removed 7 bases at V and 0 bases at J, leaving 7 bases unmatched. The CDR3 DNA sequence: TGTGCCAGCACCGGAGCTAGCGGGAGGTCGAACACCGGGGAGCTGTTTTTT. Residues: CASTGASGRSNTGELFF.

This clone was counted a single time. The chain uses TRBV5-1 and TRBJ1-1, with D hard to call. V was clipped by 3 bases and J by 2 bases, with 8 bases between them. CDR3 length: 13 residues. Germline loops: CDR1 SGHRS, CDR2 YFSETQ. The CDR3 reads CASSSVVNTEAFF. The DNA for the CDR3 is TGCGCCAGCAGCTCGGTCGTCAACACTGAAGCTTTCTTT.

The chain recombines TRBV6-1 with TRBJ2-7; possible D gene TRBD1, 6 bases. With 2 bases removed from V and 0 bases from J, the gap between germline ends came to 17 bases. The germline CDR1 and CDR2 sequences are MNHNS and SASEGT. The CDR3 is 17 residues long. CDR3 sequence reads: CASSERAQGLSSYEQYF. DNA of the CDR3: TGTGCCAGCAGTGAAAGGGCGCAGGGGCTGAGCTCCTACGAGCAGTACTTC.

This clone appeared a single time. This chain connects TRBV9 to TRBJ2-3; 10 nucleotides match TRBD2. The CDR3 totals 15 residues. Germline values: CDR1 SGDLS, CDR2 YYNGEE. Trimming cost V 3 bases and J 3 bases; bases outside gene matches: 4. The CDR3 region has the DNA TGTGCCAGCAGCGCCCTAGCGGGAGAAACAGATACGCAGTATTTT. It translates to CASSALAGETDTQYF.

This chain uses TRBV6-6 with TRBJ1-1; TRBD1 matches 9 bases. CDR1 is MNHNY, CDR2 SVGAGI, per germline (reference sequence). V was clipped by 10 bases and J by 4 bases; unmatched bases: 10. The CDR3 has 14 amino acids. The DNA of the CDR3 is TGTGCCACCTCTGACAGGGGGGAAGGCACTGAAGCTTTCTTT. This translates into CATSDRGEGTEAFF.